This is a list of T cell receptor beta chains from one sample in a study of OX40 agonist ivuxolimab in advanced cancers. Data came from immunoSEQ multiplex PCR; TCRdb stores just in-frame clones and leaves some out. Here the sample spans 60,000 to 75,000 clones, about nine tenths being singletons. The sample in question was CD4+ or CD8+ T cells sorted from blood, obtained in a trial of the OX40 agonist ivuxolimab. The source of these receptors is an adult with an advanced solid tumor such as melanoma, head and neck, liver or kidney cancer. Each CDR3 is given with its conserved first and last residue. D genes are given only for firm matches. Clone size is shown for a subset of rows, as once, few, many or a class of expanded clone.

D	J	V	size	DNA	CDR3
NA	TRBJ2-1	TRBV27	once	TGTGCCAGCAGTCTCCACAGGGAATGGGGGCAGTTCTTC	CASSLHREWGQFF
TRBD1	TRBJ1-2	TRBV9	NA	TGTGCCAGCAGCGAACACGCACAGGGGGCCGGCTATGGCTACACCTTC	CASSEHAQGAGYGYTF
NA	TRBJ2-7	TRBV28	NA	TGTGCCAGCGGGAAACAGGTTTCCCACGAGCAGTACTTC	CASGKQVSHEQYF
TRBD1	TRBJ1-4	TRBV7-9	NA	TGTGCCAGCAGTCTGACAGGGTTGGCGAATGAAAAACTGTTTTTT	CASSLTGLANEKLFF
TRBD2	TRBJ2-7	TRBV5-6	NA	TGTGCCAGCAGCCCGCTTGGGAGCGGGAAAGTTTACGAGCAGTACTTC	CASSPLGSGKVYEQYF
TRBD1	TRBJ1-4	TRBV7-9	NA	TGTGCCAGCAGCGGCCAGGGGGCAACTAATGAAAAACTGTTTTTT	CASSGQGATNEKLFF
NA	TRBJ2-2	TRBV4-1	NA	TGCGCCAGCAGCCAAGATGGCGGGGTAGGGGTGAACACCGGGGAGCTGTTTTTT	CASSQDGGVGVNTGELFF
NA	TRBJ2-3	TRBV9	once	TGTGCCAGCAGCGTAGGCGGAAGCACAGATACGCAGTATTTT	CASSVGGSTDTQYF
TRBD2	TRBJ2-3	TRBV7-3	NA	TGTGCCAGCAGCTCGGGGACTAGCGGTACAGATACGCAGTATTTT	CASSSGTSGTDTQYF
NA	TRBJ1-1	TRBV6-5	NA	TGTGCCAGCAGTTACAGGGAAGGGAACACTGAAGCTTTCTTT	CASSYREGNTEAFF
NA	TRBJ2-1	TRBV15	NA	TGTGCCACCAGCAGGACGGACCGGGGAGGTTACAATGAGCAGTTCTTC	CATSRTDRGGYNEQFF
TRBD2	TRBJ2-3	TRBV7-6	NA	TGTGCCAGCAGCTTGACTAGCGGGGGGTCTAGCACAGATACGCAGTATTTT	CASSLTSGGSSTDTQYF
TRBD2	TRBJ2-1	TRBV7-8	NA	TGTGCCAGCAGCTGGGGACTAGCGGGACCCTACAATGAGCAGTTCTTC	CASSWGLAGPYNEQFF
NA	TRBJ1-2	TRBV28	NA	TGTGCCAGCAGTTTTAACTATGGCTACACCTTC	CASSFNYGYTF
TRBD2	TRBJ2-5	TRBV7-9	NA	TGTGCCAGCAGCAATAAAAACCCGGGGGGCCAAGAGACCCAGTACTTC	CASSNKNPGGQETQYF
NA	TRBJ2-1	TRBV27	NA	TGTGCCAGCAAGCTTACTGAATCCTACAATGAGCAGTTCTTC	CASKLTESYNEQFF
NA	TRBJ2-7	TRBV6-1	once	TGTGCCGGACGGACATTCTACGAGCAGTACTTC	CAGRTFYEQYF
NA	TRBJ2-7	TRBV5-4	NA	TGTGCCAGCAGCGTCCGGGACGGAGACTACGAGCAGTGCTTC	CASSVRDGDYEQCF
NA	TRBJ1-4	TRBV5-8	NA	TGTGCCAGCAGCAAGGAGGGGACGGGTAATGAAAAACTGTTTTTT	CASSKEGTGNEKLFF
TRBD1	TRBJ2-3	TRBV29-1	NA	TGCAGCGTCGACGGGGACAGGGGATTGGGCACAGATACGCAGTATTTT	CSVDGDRGLGTDTQYF
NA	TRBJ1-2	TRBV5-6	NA	TGTGCCAGCAGCTTGGCCAGGGCGGACATCGGCTACACCTTC	CASSLARADIGYTF
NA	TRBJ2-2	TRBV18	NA	TGTGCCAGCTCACCTCCGGTCGGAACCGGGGAGCTGTTTTTT	CASSPPVGTGELFF
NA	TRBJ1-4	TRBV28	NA	TGTGCCAGCAGTTTGGCCCAAGGGTTGGGGGAAAAACTGTTTTTT	CASSLAQGLGEKLFF
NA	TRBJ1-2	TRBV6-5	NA	TGTGCCAGCAGTAACGTGACACGAAGCAGGTACACCTTC	CASSNVTRSRYTF
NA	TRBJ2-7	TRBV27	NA	TGTGCCAGCAGCCAACTCTTAGATGGCTCCTACGAGCAGTACTTC	CASSQLLDGSYEQYF
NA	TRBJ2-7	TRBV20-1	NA	TGCAGTGCTAGATGGGGCTACGAGCAGTACTTC	CSARWGYEQYF
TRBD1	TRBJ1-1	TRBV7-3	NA	TGTGCCAGCAGCCCAGGGGGGACTGAAGCTTTCTTT	CASSPGGTEAFF
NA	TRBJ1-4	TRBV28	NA	TGTGCCAGCAGTTCCCCAGCGGGACCGGGGGAAAAACTGTTTTTT	CASSSPAGPGEKLFF
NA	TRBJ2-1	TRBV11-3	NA	TGTGCCAGCAGCTTAGGAAATGAGCAGTTCTTC	CASSLGNEQFF
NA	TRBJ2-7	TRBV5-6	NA	TGTGCCAGCAGCTTGACAGACTCCTACGAGCAGTACTTC	CASSLTDSYEQYF
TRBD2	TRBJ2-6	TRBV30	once	TGTGCCTGGAGCCAACCAGAACTAGCGGGGGTCCTGACTTTC	CAWSQPELAGVLTF
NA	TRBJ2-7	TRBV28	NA	TGTGCCAGCAGTGAAACCGGGACACTTACCTACGAGCAGTACTTC	CASSETGTLTYEQYF
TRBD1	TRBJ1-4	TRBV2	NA	TGTGCCAGCAGGAACAGGGGGATTCAAGAAAAACTGTTTTTT	CASRNRGIQEKLFF
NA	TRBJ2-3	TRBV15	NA	TGTGCCACCAGCCCACACGTTCCCATCACAGATACGCAGTATTTT	CATSPHVPITDTQYF
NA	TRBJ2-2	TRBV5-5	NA	TGTGCCAGCAGCCTTAGCGACGTGGAGCTGTTTTTT	CASSLSDVELFF
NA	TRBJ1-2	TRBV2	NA	TGTGCCAGCAGACCGGTAACAGTTACTAACTATGGCTACACCTTC	CASRPVTVTNYGYTF
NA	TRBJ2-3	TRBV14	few	TGTGCCAGCAGTTTCTCCCCAACGGGATCGGATACGCAGTATTTT	CASSFSPTGSDTQYF
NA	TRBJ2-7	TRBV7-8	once	TGTGCCAGCAGCGGAAACCGGGACTCAGGCTCCTACGAGCAGTACTTC	CASSGNRDSGSYEQYF
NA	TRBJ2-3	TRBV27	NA	TGTGCCAGCAAAAACTTGCTGGTAGATACGCAGTATTTT	CASKNLLVDTQYF
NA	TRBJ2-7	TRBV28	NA	TGTGCCAGCTCGTGGTCTGCCTACGAGCAGTACTTC	CASSWSAYEQYF
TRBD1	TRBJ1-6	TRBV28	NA	TGTGCCAGCAATCCGGGACAGTATCTTGGACCCCTCCACTTT	CASNPGQYLGPLHF
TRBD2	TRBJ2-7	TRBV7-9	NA	TGTGCCAGCAGCTTAGCCTTTTCCAGCGGGAATCCCGAGCAGTACTTC	CASSLAFSSGNPEQYF
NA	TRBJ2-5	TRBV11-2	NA	TGTGCCAGCAGCTTAGACCAGGGCCAAGAGACCCAGTACTTC	CASSLDQGQETQYF
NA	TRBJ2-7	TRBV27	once	TGTGCCAGCAGTTCCGCGGACAGCTACGAGCAGTACTTC	CASSSADSYEQYF
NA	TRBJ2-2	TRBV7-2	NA	TGTGCCAGCAGCTTAGGTCTAGGGGTTGGCGACGGGGAGCTGTTTTTT	CASSLGLGVGDGELFF
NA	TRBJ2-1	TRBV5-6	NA	TGTGCCAGCAGCTTGGGGACCTACAATGAGCAGTTCTTC	CASSLGTYNEQFF
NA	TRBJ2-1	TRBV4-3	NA	TGCGCCAGCAGCCAAGGATGGAACAATGAGCAGTTCTTC	CASSQGWNNEQFF
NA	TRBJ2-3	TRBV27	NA	TGTGCCAGCAGTTCCCTTGACCGTACAGATACGCAGTATTTT	CASSSLDRTDTQYF
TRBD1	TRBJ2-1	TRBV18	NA	TGTGCCAGCTCACCACCTCCCGGGACAGGGCCCAATGAGCAGTTCTTC	CASSPPPGTGPNEQFF
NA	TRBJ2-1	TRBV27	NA	TGTGCCAGCCAAGATCAGCGAAACTACAATGAGCAGTTCTTC	CASQDQRNYNEQFF
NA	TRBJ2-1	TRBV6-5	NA	TGTGCCAGCAGCCGCGATCATGAGCAGTTCTTC	CASSRDHEQFF
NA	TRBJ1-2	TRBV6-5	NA	TGTGCCAGCAGCCTCGGTGCGGGGCGGTATGGCTACACCTTC	CASSLGAGRYGYTF
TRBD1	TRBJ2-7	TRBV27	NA	TGTGCCAGCAGCCCCGGGACAGATGGCTACGAGCAGTACTTC	CASSPGTDGYEQYF